The subject of this entry is one T cell receptor beta chain. What it binds is unknown. This sample is part of a study of cytomegalovirus exposure and HLA in healthy donors. Findings and caveats of the study: When the data were analyzed later, several of the most significant clusters appeared to be linked to common viral pathogens. Reports state that TCR beta sequences accurately predicted most subjects' HLA-A and HLA-B alleles. In a later analysis, HLA-associated beta chains showed higher expansion and lower generation probabilities than comparable chains.

The PCR had 60 Vbeta and 13 Jbeta primers. Measured with immunoSEQ multiplex PCR; TCRdb has only the in-frame clones, and not every one. The sample lists under 200,000 clones, 60% to 85% occurring once. The receptor was derived from a man between 50 and 59 years old in good health and CMV-seropositive. Material for sequencing was PBMCs.

The CDR3 bases are TGTGCCAGTAGGGCGAGCGGGGGCACAGATACGCAGTATTTT. Translating it yields CASRASGGTDTQYF. The gene calls are TRBV25-1 and TRBJ2-3, with 7 bases that match TRBD2. With 9 bases clipped from V and 1 base from J, the junction kept 7 bases outside the gene matches. This CDR3 is 14 amino acids long. Germline CDR1 is MGHDK and CDR2 is SYGVNS.